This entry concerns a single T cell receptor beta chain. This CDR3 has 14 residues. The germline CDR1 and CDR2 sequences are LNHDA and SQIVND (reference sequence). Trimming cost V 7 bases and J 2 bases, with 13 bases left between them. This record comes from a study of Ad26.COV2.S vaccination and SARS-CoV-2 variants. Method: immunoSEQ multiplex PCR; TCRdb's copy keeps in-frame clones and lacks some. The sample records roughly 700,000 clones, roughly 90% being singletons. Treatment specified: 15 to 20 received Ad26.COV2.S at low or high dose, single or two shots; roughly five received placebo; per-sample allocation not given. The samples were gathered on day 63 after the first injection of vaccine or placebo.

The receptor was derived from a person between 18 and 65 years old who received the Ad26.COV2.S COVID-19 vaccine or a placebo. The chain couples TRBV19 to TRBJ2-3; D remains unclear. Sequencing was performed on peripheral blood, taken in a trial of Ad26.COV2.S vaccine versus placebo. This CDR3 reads CASNRAYLTDTQYF. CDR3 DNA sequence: TGTGCCAGTAACCGAGCGTACCTCACAGATACGCAGTATTTT.